Given below is one TCR beta chain in context. Its matching antigen is unknown. The method was immunoSEQ multiplex PCR; TCRdb's version includes in-frame clones alone and lacks a portion of them. In the table there are about 130,000 clones, about 89% of which are singletons. These data come from a study of cytomegalovirus exposure and HLA in healthy donors. Study as a whole: In a later analysis, it was reported that the approximately 110 validation repertoires had been produced on the same platform as the roughly 700 repertoires belonging to the first cohort. Study results and caveats: Most TCR sequences proved rare, with some public TCRs found in many donors.

The sequence was collected from a woman younger than 35 in good health and CMV-seronegative. Specimen: PBMCs.

CDR3 sequence (DNA): TGTGCCTGGAGTCCTCCCCCCACCCGGGAGACCCAGTACTTC. This gives the protein CAWSPPPTRETQYF. V usage is TRBV30 and J usage is TRBJ2-5; D is undetermined. There are 14 residues in the CDR3. Trimming took 2 bases from V and 5 from J, leaving 15 bases between them. The V gene's germline CDR1 is GTSNPN and CDR2 SVGIG (reference sequence).